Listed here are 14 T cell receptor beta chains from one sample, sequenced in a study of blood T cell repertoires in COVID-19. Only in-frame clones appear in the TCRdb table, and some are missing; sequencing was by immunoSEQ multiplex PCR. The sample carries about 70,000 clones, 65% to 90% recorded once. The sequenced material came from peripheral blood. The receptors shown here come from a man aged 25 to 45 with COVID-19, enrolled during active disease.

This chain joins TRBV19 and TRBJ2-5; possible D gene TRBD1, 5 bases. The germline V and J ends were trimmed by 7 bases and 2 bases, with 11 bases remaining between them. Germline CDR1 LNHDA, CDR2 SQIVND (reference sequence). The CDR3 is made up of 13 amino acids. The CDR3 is CASKKGDQETQYF. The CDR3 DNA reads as TGTGCCAGTAAGAAAGGGGATCAAGAGACCCAGTACTTC.

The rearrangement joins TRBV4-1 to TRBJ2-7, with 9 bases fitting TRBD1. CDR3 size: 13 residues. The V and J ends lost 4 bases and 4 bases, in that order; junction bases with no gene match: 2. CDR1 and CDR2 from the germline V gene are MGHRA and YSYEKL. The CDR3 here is CASSRDREYEQYF. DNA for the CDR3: TGCGCCAGCAGCCGGGACAGGGAATACGAGCAGTACTTC.

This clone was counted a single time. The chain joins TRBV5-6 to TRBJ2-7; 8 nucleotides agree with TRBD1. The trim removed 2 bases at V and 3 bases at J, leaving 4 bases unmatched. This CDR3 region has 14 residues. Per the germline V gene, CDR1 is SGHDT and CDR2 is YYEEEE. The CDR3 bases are TGTGCCAGCAGCTTCGGGACAGGTGACTACGAGCAGTACTTC. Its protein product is CASSFGTGDYEQYF.

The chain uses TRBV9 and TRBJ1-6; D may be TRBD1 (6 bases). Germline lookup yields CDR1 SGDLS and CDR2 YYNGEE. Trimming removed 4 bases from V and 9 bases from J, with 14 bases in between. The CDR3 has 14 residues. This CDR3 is CASSSEGGGSPLHF. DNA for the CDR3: TGTGCCAGCAGCTCAGAGGGGGGGGGTTCACCCCTCCACTTT.

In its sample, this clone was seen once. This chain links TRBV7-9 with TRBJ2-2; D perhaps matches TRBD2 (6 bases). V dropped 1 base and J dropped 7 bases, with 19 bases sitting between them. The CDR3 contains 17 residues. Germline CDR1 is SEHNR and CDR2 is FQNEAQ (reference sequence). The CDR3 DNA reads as TGTGCCAGCAGCTTAGGACTGGGCCCCACCGGGGGCGGGGAGCTGTTTTTT. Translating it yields CASSLGLGPTGGGELFF.

CDR3 loop: CASSSSGRFSQYF. The CDR3 nucleotides read TGTGCCAGCAGCTCTAGCGGGAGATTCTCCCAGTACTTC. J is TRBJ2-5 and V is TRBV6-5; 10 nucleotides match TRBD2. Germline V CDR1 and CDR2: MNHEY, SVGAGI. The CDR3 has 13 amino acids. V trimming: 6 bases; J trimming: 9 bases; junction bases outside the gene matches: 7.

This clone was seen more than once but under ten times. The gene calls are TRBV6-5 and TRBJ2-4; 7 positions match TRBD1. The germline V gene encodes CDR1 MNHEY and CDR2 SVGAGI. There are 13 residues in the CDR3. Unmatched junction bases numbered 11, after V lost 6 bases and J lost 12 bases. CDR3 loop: CASSTNTGDSQYF. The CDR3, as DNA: TGTGCCAGCAGCACCAATACAGGGGATAGTCAGTACTTC.

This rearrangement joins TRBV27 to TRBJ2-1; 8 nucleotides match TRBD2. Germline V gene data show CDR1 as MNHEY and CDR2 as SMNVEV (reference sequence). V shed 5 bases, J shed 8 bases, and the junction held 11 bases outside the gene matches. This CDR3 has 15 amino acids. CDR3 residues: CASSPVAGWTDEQFF. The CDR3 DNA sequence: TGTGCCAGCAGTCCTGTAGCGGGGTGGACGGATGAGCAGTTCTTC.

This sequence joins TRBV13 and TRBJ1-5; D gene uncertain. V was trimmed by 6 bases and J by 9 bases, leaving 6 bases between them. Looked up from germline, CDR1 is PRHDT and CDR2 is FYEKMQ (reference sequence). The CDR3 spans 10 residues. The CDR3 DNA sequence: TGTGCCAGCAGGTCTCGGCCCCAGCATTTT. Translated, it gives CASRSRPQHF.

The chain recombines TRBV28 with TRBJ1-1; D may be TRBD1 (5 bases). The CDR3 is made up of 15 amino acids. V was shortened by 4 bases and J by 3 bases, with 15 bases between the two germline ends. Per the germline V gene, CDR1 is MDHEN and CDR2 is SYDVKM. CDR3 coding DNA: TGTGCCAGCAGTTCCCCCCCGTGGGGGGACACTGAAGCTTTCTTT. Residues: CASSSPPWGDTEAFF.

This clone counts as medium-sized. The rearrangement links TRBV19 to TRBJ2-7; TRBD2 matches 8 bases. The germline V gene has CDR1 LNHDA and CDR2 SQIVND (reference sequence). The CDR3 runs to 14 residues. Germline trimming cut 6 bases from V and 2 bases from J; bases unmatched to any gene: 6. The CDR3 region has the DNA TGTGCCAGTAGCGTGGCGGGAGGAGCCTACGAGCAGTACTTC. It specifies CASSVAGGAYEQYF.

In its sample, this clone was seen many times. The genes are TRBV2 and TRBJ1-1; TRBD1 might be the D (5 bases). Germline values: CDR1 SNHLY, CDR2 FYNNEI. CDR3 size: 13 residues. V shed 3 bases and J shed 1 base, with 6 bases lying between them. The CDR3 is CASSDQGNTEAFF. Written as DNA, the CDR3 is TGTGCCAGCAGTGACCAGGGGAACACTGAAGCTTTCTTT. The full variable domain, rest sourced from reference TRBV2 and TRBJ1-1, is EPEVTQTPSHQVTQMGQEVILRCVPISNHLYFYWYRQILGQKVEFLVSFYNNEISEKSEIFDDQFSVERPDGSNFTLKIRSTKLEDSAMYFCASSDQGNTEAFFGQGTRLTVV.

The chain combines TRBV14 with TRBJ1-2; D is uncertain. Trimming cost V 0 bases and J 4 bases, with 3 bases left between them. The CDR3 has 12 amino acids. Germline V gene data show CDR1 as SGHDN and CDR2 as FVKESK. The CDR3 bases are TGTGCCAGCAGCCAAGACGGCTATGGCTACACCTTC. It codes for CASSQDGYGYTF.

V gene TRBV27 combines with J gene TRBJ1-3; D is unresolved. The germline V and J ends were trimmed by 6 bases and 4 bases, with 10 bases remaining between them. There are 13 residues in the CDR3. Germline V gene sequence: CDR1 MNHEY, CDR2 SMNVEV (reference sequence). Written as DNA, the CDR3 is TGTGCCAGCAGCGCGGCGGCGGGAAACACCATATATTTT. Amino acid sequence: CASSAAAGNTIYF.